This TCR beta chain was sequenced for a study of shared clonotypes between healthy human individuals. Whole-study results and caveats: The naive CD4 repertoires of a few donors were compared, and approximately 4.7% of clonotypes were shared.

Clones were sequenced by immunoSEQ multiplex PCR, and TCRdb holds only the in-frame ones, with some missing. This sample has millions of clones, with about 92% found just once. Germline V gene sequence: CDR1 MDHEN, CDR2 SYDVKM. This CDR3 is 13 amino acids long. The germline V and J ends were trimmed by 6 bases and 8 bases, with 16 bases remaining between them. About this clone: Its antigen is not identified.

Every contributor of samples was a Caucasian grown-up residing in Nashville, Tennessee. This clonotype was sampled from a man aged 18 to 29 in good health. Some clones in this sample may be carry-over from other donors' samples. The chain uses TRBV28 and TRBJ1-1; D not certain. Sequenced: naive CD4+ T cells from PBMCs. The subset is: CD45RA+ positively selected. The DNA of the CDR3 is TGTGCCAGCAGCCCCCCAAGGGAGGAAGAAGCTTTCTTT. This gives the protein CASSPPREEEAFF. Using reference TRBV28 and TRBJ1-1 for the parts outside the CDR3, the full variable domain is DVKVTQSSRYLVKRTGEKVFLECVQDMDHENMFWYRQDPGLGLRLIYFSYDVKMKEKGDIPEGYSVSREKKERFSLILESASTNQTSMYLCASSPPREEEAFFGQGTRLTVV.